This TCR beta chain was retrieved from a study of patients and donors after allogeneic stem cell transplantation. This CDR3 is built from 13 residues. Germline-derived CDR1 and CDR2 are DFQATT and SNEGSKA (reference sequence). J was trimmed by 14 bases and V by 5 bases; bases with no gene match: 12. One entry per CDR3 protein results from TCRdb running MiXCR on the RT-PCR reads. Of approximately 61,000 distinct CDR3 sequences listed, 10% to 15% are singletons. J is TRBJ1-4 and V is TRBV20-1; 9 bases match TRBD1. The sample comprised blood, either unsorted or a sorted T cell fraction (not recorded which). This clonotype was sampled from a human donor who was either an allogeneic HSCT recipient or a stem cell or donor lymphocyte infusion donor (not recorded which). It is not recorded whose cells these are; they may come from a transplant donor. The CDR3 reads CSAPITGGEFLFF. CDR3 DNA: TGCAGTGCTCCCATTACAGGGGGCGAATTTCTGTTTTTT.